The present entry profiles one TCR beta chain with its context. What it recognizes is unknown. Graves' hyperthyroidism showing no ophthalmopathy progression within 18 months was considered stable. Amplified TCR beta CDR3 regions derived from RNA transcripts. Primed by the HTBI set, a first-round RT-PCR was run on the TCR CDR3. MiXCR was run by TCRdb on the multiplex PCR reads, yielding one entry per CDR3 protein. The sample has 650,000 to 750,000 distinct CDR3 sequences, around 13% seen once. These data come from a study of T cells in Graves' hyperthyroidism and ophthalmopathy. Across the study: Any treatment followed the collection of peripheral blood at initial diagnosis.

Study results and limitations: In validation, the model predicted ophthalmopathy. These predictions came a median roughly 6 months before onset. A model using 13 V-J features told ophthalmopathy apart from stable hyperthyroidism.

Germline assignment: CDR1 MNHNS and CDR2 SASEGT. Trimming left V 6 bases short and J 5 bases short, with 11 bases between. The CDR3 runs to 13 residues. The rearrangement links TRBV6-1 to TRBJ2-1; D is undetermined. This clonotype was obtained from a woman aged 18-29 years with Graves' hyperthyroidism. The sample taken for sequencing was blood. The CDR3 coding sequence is TGTGCCAGCAGACCCCTAGGGAACAATGAGCAGTTCTTC. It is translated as CASRPLGNNEQFF.